The sequence of this T cell receptor (beta chain) was determined in a study of shared clonotypes between healthy human individuals. Background on the study: Donors had three CD4 naive, three CD4 memory, two CD8 naive and one CD8 memory plate apiece. Findings of the study overall: Having only a few donors restricted how much genetic and exposure-history diversity was captured. Naive subsets generally had larger estimated richness than memory subsets.

The investigators split CD4+ cells into a CD45RA+ naive subset and a CD45RA-negative memory subset. Assay used: immunoSEQ multiplex PCR; TCRdb lists only in-frame clones, some missing. The table shows 740,000 or so clones, with around four fifths occurring only once. A note on this clone: What it binds is not known. Other nucleotide sequences from this sample produce the same CDR3.

V gave up 1 base and J gave up 7 bases, with 7 bases separating them. CDR1 is SEHNR and CDR2 is FQNEAQ in the germline V gene (reference sequence). This CDR3 spans 12 amino acids. Sequenced input: memory CD4+ T cells sorted from blood. Regarding subset: CD45RA-negative fraction. The clonotype originates from a young woman in good health. The genes are TRBV7-9 and TRBJ1-1; no clear D. The CDR3 DNA is TGTGCCAGCAGCTTAGTTGGGGTTGAAGCTTTCTTT. It codes for CASSLVGVEAFF.